The TCR beta chain under discussion was sequenced for a study of beta chain features in type 1 diabetes. The study's findings and limits: All four CD4+ subsets of Type 1 diabetes patients contained TCRB CDR3s that were moderately but significantly shorter.

Since all of the isolated RNA was reverse transcribed, expressed TCRB transcripts were what got sequenced. Here immunoSEQ multiplex PCR was the method, and the copy in TCRdb shows in-frame clones only, minus some. The sample lists 550,000 to 850,000 clones, around 15% seen once, with about 0.02% in the top ten. V lost 8 bases to trimming and J lost 2 bases; unmatched junction nucleotides: 12. The CDR3 extends over 16 amino acids. Germline CDR1 and CDR2: SGHNT and YENEEA. As regards this clone: The antigen remains unidentified.

The TCR originated in a man between 18 and 35 years old with type 1 diabetes. The sequenced sample consisted of naive CD4+ T cells from blood. The chain combines TRBV11-3 with TRBJ1-5, with TRBD1 matching 7 bases. The CDR3 loop is CASPLAGTARNQPQHF. The DNA for the CDR3 is TGTGCCAGCCCTTTGGCGGGGACAGCTCGCAATCAGCCCCAGCATTTT.